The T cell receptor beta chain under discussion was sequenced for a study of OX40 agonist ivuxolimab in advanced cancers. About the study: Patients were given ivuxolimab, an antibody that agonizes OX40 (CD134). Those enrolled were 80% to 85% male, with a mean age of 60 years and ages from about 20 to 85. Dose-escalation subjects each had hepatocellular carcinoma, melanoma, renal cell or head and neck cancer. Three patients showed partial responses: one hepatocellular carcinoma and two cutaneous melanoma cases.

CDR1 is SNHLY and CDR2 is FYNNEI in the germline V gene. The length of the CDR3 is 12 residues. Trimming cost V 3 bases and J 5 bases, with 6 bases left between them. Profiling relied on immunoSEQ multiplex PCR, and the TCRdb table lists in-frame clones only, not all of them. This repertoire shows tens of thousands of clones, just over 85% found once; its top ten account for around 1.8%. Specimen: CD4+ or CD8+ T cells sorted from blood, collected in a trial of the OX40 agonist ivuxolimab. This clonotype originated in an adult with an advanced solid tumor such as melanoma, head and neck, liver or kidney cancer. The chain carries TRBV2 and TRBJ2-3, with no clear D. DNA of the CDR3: TGTGCCAGCAGTGATAATCAAGATACGCAGTATTTT. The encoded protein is CASSDNQDTQYF. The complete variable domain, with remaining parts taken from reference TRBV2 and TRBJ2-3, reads EPEVTQTPSHQVTQMGQEVILRCVPISNHLYFYWYRQILGQKVEFLVSFYNNEISEKSEIFDDQFSVERPDGSNFTLKIRSTKLEDSAMYFCASSDNQDTQYFGPGTRLTVL.